This TCR beta chain was recovered during a study of metastatic and nonmetastatic thyroid tumors. On the study more broadly: It was across blood and tumor or nodule tissue from malignant and benign thyroid patients that repertoires were compared.

General study points: Relative to benign nodules, malignant thyroid tumors were reportedly characterized by significantly elevated TCR beta diversity in blood and tumor.

This clone was recorded many times. What it binds is not known. As processed by the authors: What underpinned the distant-metastasis classifier for papillary thyroid cancer was the set of CDR3 differences across clinicopathological groups. TCRdb re-called the PCR reads with MiXCR. The V and J calls were not made by the authors but by TCRdb's processing. This table has about 41,000 clones, 25% to 30% appearing once. Each patient came to thyroid surgery without any prior treatment (of any kind). The V end lost 2 bases, the J end lost 10 bases, and 16 bases lay between the germline ends. Germline CDR1 reads SGDLS; CDR2 reads YYNGEE. This CDR3 is 14 amino acids long.

The V gene is TRBV9, the J gene TRBJ2-1, with D maybe TRBD1 (6 bases). The specimen was blood. This TCR was sampled from a male donor with papillary thyroid cancer or a benign thyroid nodule (not recorded which). Some clones in this sample may be carry-over from other donors' samples. This chain's CDR3 is CASSVTGQAPEQFF. For the CDR3, the DNA is TGTGCCAGCAGCGTGACAGGCCAAGCCCCCGAGCAGTTCTTC.